This T cell receptor beta chain was identified in a study of blood T cell repertoires in COVID-19. Study at large: PBMCs, B-cell-depleted T cells, or T cells were the source of the cDNA or gDNA that made up the material.

Trimming cost V 1 base and J 11 bases, with 11 bases left between them. This CDR3 has 12 residues. Germline values: CDR1 SGHAT, CDR2 FQNNGV. Original analysis: Estimated nucleated cell counts came from reference gene primer amplification. Sequencing used immunoSEQ multiplex PCR; TCRdb keeps in-frame clones, though not all of them. Clonal size and the V and J genes are those of that table, whereas D and trimming came from the DNA. The top ten hold under 5.5% of the sample, which has some 130,000 clones, approximately 81% seen once. The receptor was derived from a man aged 35-49 years with acute COVID-19. The sample taken for sequencing was PBMCs or T cells enriched from blood (not recorded which). V usage is TRBV11-2 and J usage is TRBJ1-1, with a possible D match to TRBD1 (6 bases). As DNA, the CDR3 is TGTGCCAGCAGCTTAGTGGGGGGGCCGGCTTTCTTT. Its protein is CASSLVGGPAFF.